A selection of T cell receptor beta chains follows, all from one sample in a study of shared clonotypes between healthy human individuals. Repertoires were generated with immunoSEQ multiplex PCR, while TCRdb's copy carries only in-frame clones and drops some. The sample lists millions of clones; over 85% were seen once. Sequenced material: naive CD4+ T cells sorted from blood. Receptors were obtained from a man between 18 and 29 years old in good health. CDR3s include the opening cysteine and the closing phenylalanine or tryptophan. The D gene is left open where the match is weak. The size of a clone is reported for some rows only, either as once, few or many, or as a class for expanded clones.

d_call: -
j_call: TRBJ2-5
clone_size: -
v_call: TRBV25-1
cdr3_aa: CASSEYRAEQETQYF
cdr3_nt: TGTGCCAGCAGTGAATATAGGGCCGAACAAGAGACCCAGTACTTC

d_call: -
j_call: TRBJ2-7
clone_size: -
v_call: TRBV6-5
cdr3_aa: CASIFGRFGEQYF
cdr3_nt: TGTGCCAGCATCTTCGGCAGGTTCGGCGAGCAGTACTTC

d_call: -
j_call: TRBJ2-3
clone_size: -
v_call: TRBV28
cdr3_aa: CASSLAGTDTQYF
cdr3_nt: TGTGCCAGCAGTTTAGCCGGCACAGATACGCAGTATTTT

d_call: -
j_call: TRBJ1-3
clone_size: -
v_call: TRBV6-5
cdr3_aa: CASSRQSFSGNTIYF
cdr3_nt: TGTGCCAGCAGTCGACAGTCCTTCTCTGGAAACACCATATATTTT

d_call: -
j_call: TRBJ1-1
clone_size: -
v_call: TRBV18
cdr3_aa: CASSSNRATEAFF
cdr3_nt: TGTGCCAGCTCATCGAACAGGGCCACTGAAGCTTTCTTT

d_call: -
j_call: TRBJ2-1
clone_size: -
v_call: TRBV7-2
cdr3_aa: CASSLDPHRGGGEQFF
cdr3_nt: TGTGCCAGCAGCTTAGATCCCCACAGGGGAGGCGGTGAGCAGTTCTTC

d_call: TRBD1
j_call: TRBJ2-3
clone_size: -
v_call: TRBV28
cdr3_aa: CASWDRGFTDTQYF
cdr3_nt: TGTGCCAGCTGGGACAGAGGTTTTACAGATACGCAGTATTTT

d_call: TRBD1
j_call: TRBJ1-2
clone_size: -
v_call: TRBV5-1
cdr3_aa: CASSNGTGSGGYTF
cdr3_nt: TGCGCCAGCAGCAACGGGACAGGGTCCGGGGGCTACACCTTC

d_call: -
j_call: TRBJ1-2
clone_size: -
v_call: TRBV10-1
cdr3_aa: CASSESGTDYGYTF
cdr3_nt: TGCGCCAGCAGTGAGTCCGGGACTGATTATGGCTACACCTTC

d_call: TRBD1
j_call: TRBJ1-1
clone_size: -
v_call: TRBV6-1
cdr3_aa: CASSQDRQAFF
cdr3_nt: TGTGCCAGCAGCCAGGACAGGCAAGCTTTCTTT

d_call: TRBD1
j_call: TRBJ1-2
clone_size: once
v_call: TRBV30
cdr3_aa: CAWSVQTGGWMNYGYTF
cdr3_nt: TGTGCCTGGAGTGTACAGACAGGGGGCTGGATGAACTATGGCTACACCTTC

d_call: -
j_call: TRBJ1-3
clone_size: -
v_call: TRBV28
cdr3_aa: CASRTGDTRNTIYF
cdr3_nt: TGTGCCAGCAGGACGGGGGACACTAGAAACACCATATATTTT

d_call: TRBD1
j_call: TRBJ2-5
clone_size: -
v_call: TRBV4-3
cdr3_aa: CASSQADQGQGLQTQYF
cdr3_nt: TGCGCCAGCAGCCAGGCGGACCAGGGACAGGGTTTACAGACCCAGTACTTC

d_call: -
j_call: TRBJ2-2
clone_size: -
v_call: TRBV9
cdr3_aa: CASSVNPGNTGELFF
cdr3_nt: TGTGCCAGCAGCGTAAATCCGGGGAACACCGGGGAGCTGTTTTTT

d_call: -
j_call: TRBJ2-5
clone_size: -
v_call: TRBV19
cdr3_aa: CASSKNSQETQYF
cdr3_nt: TGTGCCAGTAGTAAGAACAGCCAAGAGACCCAGTACTTC

d_call: TRBD2
j_call: TRBJ2-1
clone_size: -
v_call: TRBV9
cdr3_aa: CASSAASGPQRGSYNEQFF
cdr3_nt: TGTGCCAGCAGCGCAGCTAGCGGGCCGCAAAGGGGCTCCTACAATGAGCAGTTCTTC

d_call: -
j_call: TRBJ1-1
clone_size: -
v_call: TRBV6-1
cdr3_aa: CASSVRTFMNTEAFF
cdr3_nt: TGTGCCAGCAGTGTGAGGACTTTTATGAACACTGAAGCTTTCTTT

d_call: -
j_call: TRBJ1-6
clone_size: -
v_call: TRBV7-2
cdr3_aa: CASSRNRLSPLHF
cdr3_nt: TGTGCCAGCAGCCGAAACAGACTTTCACCCCTCCACTTT

d_call: -
j_call: TRBJ1-1
clone_size: -
v_call: TRBV6-1
cdr3_aa: CAIFLRGRGTEAFF
cdr3_nt: TGTGCCATTTTCTTACGGGGCAGGGGCACTGAAGCTTTCTTT

d_call: TRBD1
j_call: TRBJ1-6
clone_size: -
v_call: TRBV7-2
cdr3_aa: CASSTGTGLWNSPLHF
cdr3_nt: TGTGCCAGCAGCACCGGGACAGGACTCTGGAATTCACCCCTCCACTTT

d_call: -
j_call: TRBJ1-2
clone_size: few
v_call: TRBV6-1
cdr3_aa: CASSEGVNYGYTF
cdr3_nt: TGTGCCAGCAGTGAAGGGGTGAACTATGGCTACACCTTC

d_call: -
j_call: TRBJ1-2
clone_size: -
v_call: TRBV28
cdr3_aa: CAIGPNYGYTF
cdr3_nt: TGTGCCATAGGTCCGAACTATGGCTACACCTTC

d_call: -
j_call: TRBJ2-7
clone_size: -
v_call: TRBV7-6
cdr3_aa: CASSLGLASYEQYF
cdr3_nt: TGTGCCAGCAGCTTAGGACTTGCATCCTACGAGCAGTACTTC

d_call: -
j_call: TRBJ2-2
clone_size: -
v_call: TRBV2
cdr3_aa: CASRVTDRLTGELFF
cdr3_nt: TGTGCCAGCAGAGTCACAGATAGACTCACCGGGGAGCTGTTTTTT

d_call: -
j_call: TRBJ1-2
clone_size: -
v_call: TRBV28
cdr3_aa: CASSFWDGYTF
cdr3_nt: TGTGCCAGCAGTTTTTGGGACGGCTACACCTTC

d_call: -
j_call: TRBJ1-4
clone_size: -
v_call: TRBV5-4
cdr3_aa: CASSLHEKLFF
cdr3_nt: TGTGCCAGCAGCTTACATGAAAAACTGTTTTTT

d_call: -
j_call: TRBJ1-2
clone_size: -
v_call: TRBV28
cdr3_aa: CASSLPRPNPASNYGYTF
cdr3_nt: TGTGCCAGCAGTTTACCGCGCCCCAACCCTGCCTCTAACTATGGCTACACCTTC

d_call: -
j_call: TRBJ1-6
clone_size: -
v_call: TRBV5-6
cdr3_aa: CASSLGTGTANSPLHF
cdr3_nt: TGTGCCAGCAGCTTGGGTACCGGGACGGCGAATTCACCCCTCCACTTT

d_call: -
j_call: TRBJ2-3
clone_size: -
v_call: TRBV5-6
cdr3_aa: CASSLTADTDTQYF
cdr3_nt: TGTGCCAGCAGCTTGACGGCGGACACAGATACGCAGTATTTT

d_call: TRBD1
j_call: TRBJ1-2
clone_size: -
v_call: TRBV10-3
cdr3_aa: CAIRRDRDPYTF
cdr3_nt: TGTGCCATCAGGCGGGACAGGGATCCCTACACCTTC

d_call: -
j_call: TRBJ1-2
clone_size: -
v_call: TRBV18
cdr3_aa: CASSPVGGHYGYTF
cdr3_nt: TGTGCCAGCTCACCAGTTGGGGGCCACTATGGCTACACCTTC

d_call: -
j_call: TRBJ2-2
clone_size: -
v_call: TRBV11-2
cdr3_aa: CASSPRLGGANTGELFF
cdr3_nt: TGTGCCAGCAGCCCCCGCCTTGGCGGCGCGAACACCGGGGAGCTGTTTTTT

d_call: -
j_call: TRBJ1-3
clone_size: -
v_call: TRBV6-1
cdr3_aa: CASMEGSGNTIYF
cdr3_nt: TGTGCCAGCATGGAGGGGTCCGGAAACACCATATATTTT

d_call: TRBD2
j_call: TRBJ2-2
clone_size: -
v_call: TRBV10-2
cdr3_aa: CASSEASGTNINGELFF
cdr3_nt: TGCGCCAGCAGTGAGGCTAGCGGGACTAATATAAACGGGGAGCTGTTTTTT

d_call: -
j_call: TRBJ1-2
clone_size: -
v_call: TRBV11-1
cdr3_aa: CASSETGDGYTF
cdr3_nt: TGTGCCAGCAGCGAAACTGGGGATGGCTACACCTTC

d_call: -
j_call: TRBJ1-1
clone_size: -
v_call: TRBV9
cdr3_aa: CASSVEAWGNTEAFF
cdr3_nt: TGTGCCAGCAGCGTAGAGGCGTGGGGGAACACTGAAGCTTTCTTT

d_call: TRBD1
j_call: TRBJ2-3
clone_size: -
v_call: TRBV25-1
cdr3_aa: CASSARDSQDTQYF
cdr3_nt: TGTGCCAGCAGTGCAAGGGACAGTCAAGATACGCAGTATTTT

d_call: -
j_call: TRBJ2-5
clone_size: once
v_call: TRBV28
cdr3_aa: CASSLLGEETQYF
cdr3_nt: TGTGCCAGCAGTTTATTGGGCGAAGAGACCCAGTACTTC

d_call: -
j_call: TRBJ2-7
clone_size: -
v_call: TRBV5-4
cdr3_aa: CASSQGVEQYF
cdr3_nt: TGTGCCAGCAGCCAGGGAGTCGAGCAGTACTTC

d_call: -
j_call: TRBJ1-1
clone_size: -
v_call: TRBV5-1
cdr3_aa: CASSLTGPTNTEAFF
cdr3_nt: TGCGCCAGCAGTTTAACCGGACCCACTAACACTGAAGCTTTCTTT

d_call: -
j_call: TRBJ2-7
clone_size: -
v_call: TRBV7-2
cdr3_aa: CASSLSRQFLYEQYF
cdr3_nt: TGTGCCAGCAGCTTAAGTAGACAGTTCCTCTACGAGCAGTACTTC

d_call: TRBD1
j_call: TRBJ2-7
clone_size: -
v_call: TRBV18
cdr3_aa: CASSNGQGAYEQYF
cdr3_nt: TGTGCCAGCTCAAATGGACAGGGGGCCTACGAGCAGTACTTC

d_call: -
j_call: TRBJ2-3
clone_size: -
v_call: TRBV7-9
cdr3_aa: CASSSTGSSTDTQYF
cdr3_nt: TGTGCCAGCAGCTCAACGGGCAGCAGCACAGATACGCAGTATTTT

d_call: TRBD2
j_call: TRBJ2-3
clone_size: -
v_call: TRBV4-1
cdr3_aa: CASSQEGGKLRGDTQYF
cdr3_nt: TGCGCCAGCAGCCAAGAGGGGGGGAAGCTACGAGGAGATACGCAGTATTTT

d_call: -
j_call: TRBJ2-5
clone_size: -
v_call: TRBV5-4
cdr3_aa: CASSPVGPEGRTQYF
cdr3_nt: TGTGCCAGCAGCCCGGTCGGACCCGAGGGACGGACCCAGTACTTC

d_call: -
j_call: TRBJ1-2
clone_size: -
v_call: TRBV18
cdr3_aa: CASSPPEGRLKGYTF
cdr3_nt: TGTGCCAGCTCACCACCGGAGGGGCGCTTGAAGGGCTACACCTTC

d_call: TRBD1
j_call: TRBJ1-4
clone_size: -
v_call: TRBV18
cdr3_aa: CASSTPETGGSATNEKLFF
cdr3_nt: TGTGCCAGCTCAACCCCCGAGACAGGGGGCTCGGCTACTAATGAAAAACTGTTTTTT

d_call: TRBD1
j_call: TRBJ1-6
clone_size: -
v_call: TRBV7-9
cdr3_aa: CASSPGTVYSPLHF
cdr3_nt: TGTGCCAGCAGCCCAGGGACAGTATATTCACCCCTCCACTTT

d_call: TRBD1
j_call: TRBJ1-1
clone_size: -
v_call: TRBV6-6
cdr3_aa: CASSYSGTGIFF
cdr3_nt: TGTGCCAGCAGTTACTCTGGGACAGGAATTTTCTTT